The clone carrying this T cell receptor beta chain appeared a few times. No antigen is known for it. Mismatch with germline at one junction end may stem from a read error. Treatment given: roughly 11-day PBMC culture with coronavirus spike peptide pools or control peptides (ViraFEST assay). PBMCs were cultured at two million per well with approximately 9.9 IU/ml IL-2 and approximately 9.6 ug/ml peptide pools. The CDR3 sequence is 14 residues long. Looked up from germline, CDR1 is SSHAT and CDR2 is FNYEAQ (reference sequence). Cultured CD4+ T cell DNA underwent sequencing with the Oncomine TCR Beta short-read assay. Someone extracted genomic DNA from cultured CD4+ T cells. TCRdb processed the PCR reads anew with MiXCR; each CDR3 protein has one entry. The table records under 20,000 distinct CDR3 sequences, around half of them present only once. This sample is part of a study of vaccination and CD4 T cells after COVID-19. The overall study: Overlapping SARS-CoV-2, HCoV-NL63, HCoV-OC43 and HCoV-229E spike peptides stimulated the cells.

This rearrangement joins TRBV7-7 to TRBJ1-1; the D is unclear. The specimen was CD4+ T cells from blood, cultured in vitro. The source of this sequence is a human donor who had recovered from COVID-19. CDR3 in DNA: TGTGCTAGCAGCCCCATCGGGTTGAACACTGAAGCTTTCTTT. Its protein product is CASSPIGLNTEAFF. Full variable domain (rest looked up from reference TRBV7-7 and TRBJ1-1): GAGVSQSPRYKVTKRGQDVTLRCDPISSHATLYWYQQALGQGPEFLTYFNYEAQPDKSGLPSDRFSAERPEGSISTLTIQRTEQRDSAMYRCASSPIGLNTEAFFGQGTRLTVV.